This TCR beta chain was identified during a study of OX40 agonist ivuxolimab in advanced cancers. Study results and limitations: The work left the antigen specificity of expanded peripheral T cells undetermined. Expanded clones tended on average to be more numerous among CD8+ T cells than CD4+.

About this clone: What it recognizes is unknown.

Data came from immunoSEQ multiplex PCR; TCRdb stores just in-frame clones and leaves some out. The data contain about 83,000 clones, about 88% of them singletons. Autoimmune disease history or systemic immunosuppression was exclusionary. The sample in question was CD4+ or CD8+ T cells sorted from blood, obtained in a trial of the OX40 agonist ivuxolimab. The receptor's source is an adult with an advanced solid tumor such as melanoma, head and neck, liver or kidney cancer.

CDR3 loop: CSVGGRTSGSYLDTQYF. The CDR3 DNA follows: TGCAGCGTTGGCGGGCGGACTAGCGGGAGTTATCTCGATACGCAGTATTTT. The V and J genes are TRBV29-1 and TRBJ2-3; 13 bases align to TRBD2. The CDR3 consists of 17 residues. CDR1 is SQVTM, CDR2 ANQGSEA, per germline. With 4 bases clipped from V and 6 bases from J, the junction kept 13 bases outside the gene matches.